These 15 T cell receptor beta chains were all obtained from the same sample, sequenced in a study of beta chain features in type 1 diabetes. The authors reverse transcribed all of the isolated RNA, so sequencing captured expressed TCRB transcripts. Only in-frame clones appear in the TCRdb table, and some are missing; sequencing was by immunoSEQ multiplex PCR. The table records roughly 450,000 clones, about an eighth of them present only once. Source material: naive CD4+ T cells from blood. The source of these receptors is a woman between 18 and 29 years old in good health.

V and J are TRBV4-1 and TRBJ2-7; 9 positions match TRBD1. The CDR3 length is 14 residues. CDR1 and CDR2 from the germline V gene are MGHRA and YSYEKL. V lost 4 bases, J lost 2 bases, and 3 bases stayed unmatched. The CDR3 DNA follows: TGCGCCAGCAGCCGGGGACAGGGAACCTACGAGCAGTACGTC. Translating it yields CASSRGQGTYEQYV.

V and J are TRBV18 and TRBJ2-7, with 11 bases lining up with TRBD1. Germline-derived CDR1 and CDR2 are KGHSH and LQKENI. The junction had 5 bases not matched to a gene; V was cut back by 3 bases and J by 4 bases. CDR3 length: 15 residues. The CDR3 loop reads CASSPPGTGGYEQYV. CDR3 in DNA: TGTGCCAGCTCACCTCCCGGGACAGGGGGTTACGAGCAGTACGTC.

This chain connects TRBV4-3 to TRBJ2-7, with 8 bases that match TRBD1. The V gene's germline CDR1 is LGHNA and CDR2 YSLEER. The CDR3 contains 15 residues. With V trimmed by 3 bases and J by 1 base, 5 bases remained unmatched. The CDR3 sequence: CASSHGQGLSYEQYF. The CDR3 DNA follows: TGCGCCAGCAGCCACGGACAGGGTCTATCCTACGAGCAGTACTTC.

The rearrangement joins TRBV30 to TRBJ2-3, with 12 bases aligning to TRBD2. V trimming: 1 base; J trimming: 0 bases; junction bases outside the gene matches: 8. Germline CDR1 is GTSNPN and CDR2 is SVGIG (reference sequence). This CDR3 has 18 amino acids. The CDR3 reads CAWSGARTSGVSTDTQYF. CDR3 bases: TGTGCCTGGAGTGGCGCCCGGACTAGCGGGGTTAGCACAGATACGCAGTATTTT.

The sample holds many counts of this clone. This chain links TRBV29-1 with TRBJ2-1, with a tentative D call TRBD1 (6 bases). Germline assignment: CDR1 SQVTM and CDR2 ANQGSEA. The CDR3 extends over 13 amino acids. Trimming took 6 bases from V and 5 from J, leaving 14 bases between them. The CDR3 is CSVRDTVDNEQFF. In nucleotides, the CDR3 is TGCAGCGTACGGGACACCGTGGACAATGAGCAGTTCTTC.

This clone was counted only a few times. V usage is TRBV7-9 and J usage is TRBJ2-3, with 12 bases matching TRBD2. CDR1 and CDR2 (germline): SEHNR, FQNEAQ (reference sequence). After removal of 6 bases from V and 2 bases from J, the junction contained 9 bases not matched to a gene. The CDR3 covers 17 residues. Here the CDR3 reads CASRPTGTSGFTDTQYF. In DNA, the CDR3 is TGTGCCAGCAGACCAACCGGGACTAGCGGGTTCACAGATACGCAGTATTTT.

The rearrangement joins TRBV9 to TRBJ2-3; no reliable D call. The CDR3 is made up of 14 amino acids. Germline loops: CDR1 SGDLS, CDR2 YYNGEE. Between the trimmed V and J ends, which lost 0 bases and 6 bases, there was a span of 11 bases. CDR3 in DNA: TGTGCCAGCAGCGTAGCCCCCGGGCTTGATACGCAGTATTTT. Translating gives CASSVAPGLDTQYF. The entire variable domain, with the rest obtained from reference TRBV9 and TRBJ2-3, is as follows: DSGVTQTPKHLITATGQRVTLRCSPRSGDLSVYWYQQSLDQGLQFLIQYYNGEERAKGNILERFSAQQFPDLHSELNLSSLELGDSALYFCASSVAPGLDTQYFGPGTRLTVL.

Only a few counts were recorded for this clone. CDR3 in amino acids: CASSETSGGTDTQYF. CDR3 DNA: TGTGCCAGCAGCGAGACTAGCGGGGGCACAGATACGCAGTATTTT. This sequence joins TRBV7-9 and TRBJ2-3, with TRBD2 identical over 11 bases. V shed 5 bases, J shed 1 base, and the junction held 2 bases outside the gene matches. The CDR3 is made up of 15 amino acids. Looked up from germline, CDR1 is SEHNR and CDR2 is FQNEAQ (reference sequence). Full variable domain (missing parts from reference TRBV7-9 and TRBJ2-3): DTGVSQNPRHKITKRGQNVTFRCDPISEHNRLYWYRQTLGQGPEFLTYFQNEAQLEKSRLLSDRFSAERPKGSFSTLEIQRTEQGDSAMYLCASSETSGGTDTQYFGPGTRLTVL.

This clone appeared a few times. The chain recombines TRBV5-1 with TRBJ2-7; the match to TRBD1 covers 8 bases. The trim removed 2 bases at V and 5 bases at J, leaving 3 bases unmatched. Germline V CDR1 and CDR2: SGHRS, YFSETQ. The CDR3 spans 13 residues. The DNA for the CDR3 is TGCGCCAGCAGCTTACAGGGACAGGACGAGCAGTACGTC. It encodes CASSLQGQDEQYV.

The rearrangement uses TRBV5-1 and TRBJ2-1; D remains unclear. CDR1 is SGHRS, CDR2 YFSETQ, per germline. V gave up 7 bases and J gave up 4 bases, with 9 bases separating them. The CDR3 has 12 residues. The CDR3 coding sequence is TGCGCCAGCCGTTTCGATTACAATGAGCAGTTCTTC. The encoded protein is CASRFDYNEQFF.

The chain employs TRBV7-9 and TRBJ2-3; D is unclear. Germline CDR1 is SEHNR and CDR2 is FQNEAQ (reference sequence). The CDR3 totals 15 residues. Trimming pared 3 bases from V and 3 bases from J, leaving 13 bases between. The CDR3 region is CASSLTGVRTDTQYF. In DNA form, the CDR3 reads TGTGCCAGCAGCTTGACGGGCGTTAGGACAGATACGCAGTATTTT.

This rearrangement joins TRBV7-3 to TRBJ2-2; 7 bases match TRBD1. Trimming cost V 1 base and J 4 bases; bases outside gene matches: 3. In germline, CDR1 is SGHTA, CDR2 FQGTGA. The CDR3 consists of 15 residues. The CDR3 DNA sequence: TGTGCCAGCAGCTTAAGACAGGGTTTCACCGGGGAGCTGTTTTTT. This translates into CASSLRQGFTGELFF.

The V gene is TRBV27, the J gene TRBJ2-1, with 9 bases matching TRBD1. CDR3 length: 17 residues. V gave up 6 bases and J gave up 4 bases; unmatched junction bases: 13. The germline V gene has CDR1 MNHEY and CDR2 SMNVEV (reference sequence). CDR3 loop: CASRPQSGQGKYNEQFF. The DNA for the CDR3 is TGTGCCAGCAGACCCCAATCAGGACAGGGGAAATACAATGAGCAGTTCTTC.

This clone was picked up a small number of times. The V gene is TRBV30, the J gene TRBJ2-5; tentatively, D is TRBD2 (5 bases). Germline V gene lookup returns CDR1 GTSNPN and CDR2 SVGIG (reference sequence). Trimming pared 7 bases from V and 4 bases from J, leaving 16 bases between. The CDR3 sequence is 13 residues long. The CDR3 nucleotides read TGTGCCTCTGGGCCAGGAGGTAGAGAGACCCAGTACTTC. Encoded protein: CASGPGGRETQYF.

The chain employs TRBV4-1 and TRBJ1-5; a possible D gene is TRBD1 (6 bases). This CDR3 spans 17 amino acids. Trimming took off 4 bases at V and 4 bases at J, with 20 bases between the two ends. Looked up from germline, CDR1 is MGHRA and CDR2 is YSYEKL. The CDR3 is CASSREQGDAGNQPQHF. DNA of the CDR3: TGCGCCAGCAGCCGAGAACAGGGTGATGCTGGAAATCAGCCCCAGCATTTT.